Sequencing of this T cell receptor (beta chain) was carried out in a study of cytomegalovirus exposure and HLA in healthy donors. The PCR employed 60 Vbeta primers together with 13 Jbeta primers. Repertoires were generated with immunoSEQ multiplex PCR, while TCRdb's copy carries only in-frame clones and drops some. This table has some 180,000 clones, about 83% appearing once. Germline V lookup: CDR1 SGHTA, CDR2 FQGNSA. V trimming: 2 bases; J trimming: 6 bases; junction bases outside the gene matches: 16. There are 19 residues in the CDR3. This clone showed up just once. The sequence was collected from a female donor in good health and CMV-seronegative. This sequence joins TRBV7-2 and TRBJ2-1, with 10 bases that match TRBD1. Sequenced: PBMCs. The CDR3 protein is CASSLRWASWGQGSNEQFF. The CDR3 coding sequence is TGTGCCAGCAGCTTACGATGGGCCTCGTGGGGACAGGGGAGCAATGAGCAGTTCTTC.